Listed below are T cell receptor beta chains from one sample, sequenced in a study of cytomegalovirus exposure and HLA in healthy donors. Sequencing used immunoSEQ multiplex PCR; TCRdb keeps in-frame clones, though not all of them. The sample yields approximately 150,000 clones, about three quarters seen once. The sequencing sample was made of PBMCs. Receptor source: a woman aged 35 to 49 in good health and CMV-seropositive. CDR3s include the opening cysteine and the closing phenylalanine or tryptophan. The D gene is left open where the match is weak.

TRBJ2-5	TRBD1	TRBV27	CASSLFFRQGAREQYF
TRBJ1-1	TRBD1	TRBV10-3	CAISVRTGTEAFF
TRBJ1-2	TRBD1	TRBV6-1	CASSQTTGGNYGYTF
TRBJ1-3	.	TRBV4-3	CASSQEPGGNTIYF
TRBJ1-4	TRBD1	TRBV5-4	CASSLGQDNEKLFF
TRBJ1-3	TRBD1	TRBV7-2	CASSRETGGNTIYF
TRBJ1-1	.	TRBV18	CASSPGFEAFF
TRBJ1-5	TRBD1	TRBV6-1	CASRRTGGGGQPQHF
TRBJ2-3	TRBD2	TRBV30	CAWSQGLAGLGDTQYF
TRBJ2-7	TRBD1	TRBV7-9	CASRHRGADEQYF
TRBJ1-3	.	TRBV5-6	CASSIAGARTGNTIYF
TRBJ2-3	TRBD2	TRBV6-5	CASRPGGGGADTQYF
TRBJ2-1	.	TRBV11-3	CASSLDVGPGDNEQFF
TRBJ2-1	.	TRBV9	CASSVVSSYNEQFF
TRBJ1-4	.	TRBV28	CASTLAGATNEKLFF
TRBJ2-3	TRBD1	TRBV11-3	CASSLLGQGTDTQYF
TRBJ2-7	TRBD2	TRBV19	CASSIPGLANEQYF
TRBJ2-5	TRBD2	TRBV7-8	CASSLVGLAGQETQYF
TRBJ2-7	.	TRBV27	CASSLGSGSYEQYF
TRBJ1-2	TRBD1	TRBV28	CASSLGQGGGYTF
TRBJ1-2	.	TRBV28	CASSTPGLLGTNYGYTF
TRBJ2-7	.	TRBV27	CASSLASGYEQYF
TRBJ1-1	.	TRBV19	CASTLGRGNTEAFF
TRBJ1-5	.	TRBV12-1	CASKIVPRQAGDPSNQPQHF
TRBJ1-5	.	TRBV6-5	CASSYSAGNQPQHF
TRBJ1-5	.	TRBV23-1	CASSRSWGPLTNQPQHF
TRBJ2-1	TRBD2	TRBV7-9	CASSLGTSGRPREFF
TRBJ1-1	.	TRBV15	CATSRDPAREAFF
TRBJ2-7	.	TRBV7-9	CASSLGGGYEQYF
TRBJ1-3	.	TRBV11-2	CASSSDSGNTIYF
TRBJ2-3	.	TRBV21-1	CAGHWGARAGAEDTQYF
TRBJ2-3	.	TRBV4-3	CASSQGLVRRTDTQYF
TRBJ1-1	TRBD1	TRBV7-9	CASSRFRGALMNTEAFF
TRBJ2-5	TRBD2	TRBV27	CATGGVAGVETQYF
TRBJ1-2	.	TRBV20-1	CSGQANYGYTF
TRBJ2-5	TRBD1	TRBV6-6	CASSYADRGETQYF
TRBJ1-1	TRBD1	TRBV6-5	CASSYSGQVATEAFF
TRBJ1-6	.	TRBV5-4	CASRPQGPSVSNSPLHF
TRBJ1-4	.	TRBV30	CAWTRQTTNEKLFF
TRBJ2-7	.	TRBV7-2	CASSALGLSYEQYF
TRBJ2-3	TRBD2	TRBV11-2	CASSRTSSTDTQYF